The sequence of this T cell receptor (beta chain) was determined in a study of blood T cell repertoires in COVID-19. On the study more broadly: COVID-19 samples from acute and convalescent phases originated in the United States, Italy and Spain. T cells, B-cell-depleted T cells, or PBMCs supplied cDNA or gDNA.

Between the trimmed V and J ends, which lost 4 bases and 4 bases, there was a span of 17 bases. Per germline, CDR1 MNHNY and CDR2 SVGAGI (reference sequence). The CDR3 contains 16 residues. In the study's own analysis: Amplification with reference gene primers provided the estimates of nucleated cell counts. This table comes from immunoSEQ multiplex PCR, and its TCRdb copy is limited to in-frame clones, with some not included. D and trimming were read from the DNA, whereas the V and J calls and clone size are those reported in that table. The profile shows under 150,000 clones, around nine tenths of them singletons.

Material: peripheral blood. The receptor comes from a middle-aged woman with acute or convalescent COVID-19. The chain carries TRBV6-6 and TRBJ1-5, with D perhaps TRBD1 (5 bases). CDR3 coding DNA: TGTGCCAGCAGTTTCGGTGCAGGGCGAGGTAATCAGCCCCAGCATTTT. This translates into CASSFGAGRGNQPQHF.